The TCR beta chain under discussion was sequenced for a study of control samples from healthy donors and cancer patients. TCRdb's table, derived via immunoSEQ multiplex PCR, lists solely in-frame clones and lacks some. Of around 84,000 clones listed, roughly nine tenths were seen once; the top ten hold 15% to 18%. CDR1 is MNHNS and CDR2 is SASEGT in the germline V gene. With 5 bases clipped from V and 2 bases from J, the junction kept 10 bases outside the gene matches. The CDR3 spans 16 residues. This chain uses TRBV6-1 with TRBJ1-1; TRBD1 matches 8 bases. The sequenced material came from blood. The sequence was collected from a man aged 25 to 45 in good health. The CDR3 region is CASSQGTGLANTEAFF. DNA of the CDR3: TGTGCCAGCAGTCAAGGGACAGGTCTAGCAAACACTGAAGCTTTCTTT.